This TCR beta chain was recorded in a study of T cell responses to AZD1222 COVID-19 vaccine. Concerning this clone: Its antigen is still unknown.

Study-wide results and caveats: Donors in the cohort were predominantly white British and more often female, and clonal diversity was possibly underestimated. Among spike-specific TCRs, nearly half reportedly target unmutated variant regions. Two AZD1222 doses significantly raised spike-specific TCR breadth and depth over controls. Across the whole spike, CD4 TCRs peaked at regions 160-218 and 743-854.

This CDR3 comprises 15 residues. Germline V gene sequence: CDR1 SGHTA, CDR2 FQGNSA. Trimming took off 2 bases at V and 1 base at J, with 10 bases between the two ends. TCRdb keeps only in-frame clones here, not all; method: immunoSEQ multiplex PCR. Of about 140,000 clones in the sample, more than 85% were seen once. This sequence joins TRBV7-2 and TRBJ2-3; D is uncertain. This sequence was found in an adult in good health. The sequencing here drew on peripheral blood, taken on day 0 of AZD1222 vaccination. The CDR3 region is CASSLIRVGTDTQYF. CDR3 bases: TGTGCCAGCAGCTTAATTAGGGTCGGCACAGATACGCAGTATTTT.